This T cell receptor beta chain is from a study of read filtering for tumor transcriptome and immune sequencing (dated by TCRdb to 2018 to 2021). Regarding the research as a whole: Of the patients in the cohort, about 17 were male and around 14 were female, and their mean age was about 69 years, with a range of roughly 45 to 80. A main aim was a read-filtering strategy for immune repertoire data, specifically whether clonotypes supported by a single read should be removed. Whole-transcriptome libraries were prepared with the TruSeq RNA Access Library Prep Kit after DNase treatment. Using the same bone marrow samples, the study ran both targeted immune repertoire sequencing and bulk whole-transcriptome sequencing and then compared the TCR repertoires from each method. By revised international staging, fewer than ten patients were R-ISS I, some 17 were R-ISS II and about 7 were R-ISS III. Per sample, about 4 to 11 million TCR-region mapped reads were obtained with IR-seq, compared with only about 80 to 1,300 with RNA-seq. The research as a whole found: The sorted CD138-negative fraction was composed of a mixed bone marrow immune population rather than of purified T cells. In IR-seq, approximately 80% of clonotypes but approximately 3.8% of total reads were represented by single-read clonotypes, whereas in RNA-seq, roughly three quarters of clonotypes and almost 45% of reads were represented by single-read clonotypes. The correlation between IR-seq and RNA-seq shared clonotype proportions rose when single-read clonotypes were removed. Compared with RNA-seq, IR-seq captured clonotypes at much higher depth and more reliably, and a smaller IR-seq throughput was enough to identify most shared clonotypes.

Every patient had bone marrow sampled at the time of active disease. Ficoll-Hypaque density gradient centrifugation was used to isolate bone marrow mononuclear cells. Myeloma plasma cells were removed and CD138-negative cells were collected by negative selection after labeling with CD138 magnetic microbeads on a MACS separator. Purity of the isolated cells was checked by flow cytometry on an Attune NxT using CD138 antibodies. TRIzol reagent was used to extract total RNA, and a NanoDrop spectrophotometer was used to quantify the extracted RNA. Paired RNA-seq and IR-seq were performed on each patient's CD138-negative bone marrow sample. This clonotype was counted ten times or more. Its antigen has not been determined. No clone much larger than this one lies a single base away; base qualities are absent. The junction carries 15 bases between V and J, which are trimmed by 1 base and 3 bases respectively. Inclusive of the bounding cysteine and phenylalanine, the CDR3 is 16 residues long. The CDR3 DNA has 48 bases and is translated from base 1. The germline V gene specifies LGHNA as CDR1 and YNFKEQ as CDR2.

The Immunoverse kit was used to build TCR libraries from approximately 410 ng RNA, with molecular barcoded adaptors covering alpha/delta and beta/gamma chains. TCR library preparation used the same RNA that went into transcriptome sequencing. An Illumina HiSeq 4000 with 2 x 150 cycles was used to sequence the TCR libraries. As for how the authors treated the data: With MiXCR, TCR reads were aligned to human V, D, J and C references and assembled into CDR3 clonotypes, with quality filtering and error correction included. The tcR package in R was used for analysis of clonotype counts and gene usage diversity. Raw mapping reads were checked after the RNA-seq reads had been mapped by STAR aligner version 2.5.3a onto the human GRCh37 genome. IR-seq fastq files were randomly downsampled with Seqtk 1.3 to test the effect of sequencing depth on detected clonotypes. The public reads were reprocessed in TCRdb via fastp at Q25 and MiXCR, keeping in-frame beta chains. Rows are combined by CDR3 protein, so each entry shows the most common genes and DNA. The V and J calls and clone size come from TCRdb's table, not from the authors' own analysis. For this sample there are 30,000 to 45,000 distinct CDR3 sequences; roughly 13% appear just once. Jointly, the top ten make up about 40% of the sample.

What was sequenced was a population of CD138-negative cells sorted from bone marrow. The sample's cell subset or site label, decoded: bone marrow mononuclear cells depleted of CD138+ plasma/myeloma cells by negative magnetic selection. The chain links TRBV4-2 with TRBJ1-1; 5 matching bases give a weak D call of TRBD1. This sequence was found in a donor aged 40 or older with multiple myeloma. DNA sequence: TGTGCCAGCAGCCAAGTCTCTGGGGGTGGGCACACTGAAGCTTTCTTT. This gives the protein CASSQVSGGGHTEAFF.